The text below deals with one T cell receptor beta chain. As yet, its antigen is unknown. Germline is not matched at one junction end, which may reflect a read error. This sample stems from a study of CD8+CD57+ T cells in acquired aplastic anemia. About the research overall: Sorted CD4+ and CD8+ cells yielded 2.5 to 3.5 ug of DNA on average. The study obtained 11 million or so reads on average for CD4+ cells from healthy donors.

Using genomic DNA as the template, TCR beta VDJ and CDR3 profiling was carried out. TCRdb called the reads again in MiXCR, with one record for every CDR3 protein. The repertoire includes about 130,000 distinct CDR3 sequences, around 46% of them detected once, and 2% to 3% sits in the top ten. The study's findings and limits: No significant patient-versus-control difference appeared in CD8+ Simpson's diversity. Almost 30 CD8+ CDR3 sequences occurred in both the patients and the controls.

The germline V gene encodes CDR1 SGHVS and CDR2 FQNEAQ. There are 17 residues in the CDR3. Sequenced sample: sorted CD4+, CD8+, or CD8+CD57+ T cells (not recorded which) from PBMCs. The V call is TRBV7-8, the J call TRBJ2-2, with 10 bases matching TRBD1. The clonotype comes from a human donor in good health, serving as a control. Here the CDR3 reads CASSPHPGQGNTGELLF. In DNA form, the CDR3 reads TGTGCCAGCAGCCCTCATCCGGGACAGGGGAACACCGGGGAGCTGCTTTTT. Full variable domain (rest looked up from reference TRBV7-8 and TRBJ2-2): GAGVSQSPRYKVAKRGQDVALRCDPISGHVSLFWYQQALGQGPEFLTYFQNEAQLDKSGLPSDRFFAERPEGSVSTLKIQRTQQEDSAVYLCASSPHPGQGNTGELLFGEGSRLTVL.